The 13 T cell receptor beta chains below were found in one sample sequenced in a study of T-cell reconstitution after alpha-beta-depleted transplantation in children. Preparation of the TCRbeta library involved a method that used unique molecular identifiers. Using its own MiXCR run on the PCR reads, TCRdb lists one record per CDR3 protein. The sample shows approximately 220,000 distinct CDR3 sequences, 17% of them seen only once. The sequences come from PBMCs, mostly from graft donor cells, collected 360 days after TCRalphabeta/CD19-depleted stem cell transplant. These receptors came from a male patient between 2 and 9 years old who had a stem cell transplant for acute lymphoblastic leukemia, so the T cells may come from the graft donor.

Comment on this clonotype: A much larger clone differs from this one at a single base, so this may be a read error. No conserved phenylalanine or tryptophan ends this CDR3, so it is likely a read error. The chain carries TRBV20-1 and TRBJ1-4; no firm D call. This CDR3 is built from 11 residues. Deletions cut 0 bases from V and 8 bases from J, with 4 bases between. Germline loops: CDR1 DFQATT, CDR2 SNEGSKA (reference sequence). The chain's CDR3 is CSAREVEKLFV. The CDR3 bases are TGCAGTGCTAGAGAAGTGGAAAAACTGTTTGTT.

There are many counts of this clonotype. The chain recombines TRBV20-1 with TRBJ2-5; D assignment may be TRBD1 or TRBD2 (5 bases each). V lost 1 base to trimming and J lost 5 bases, with 20 bases between them. The CDR3 sequence is 16 residues long. CDR1 is DFQATT and CDR2 is SNEGSKA in the germline V gene (reference sequence). The CDR3 bases are TGCAGTGCTAGAGTTGCCGGGACCTCCATCGCGGAGACCCAGTACTTC. Its protein product is CSARVAGTSIAETQYF.

The chain couples TRBV20-1 to TRBJ2-3; TRBD2 aligns across 10 bases. The V gene end was trimmed by 3 bases and the J gene end by 4 bases; junction bases not matched to a gene: 10. The CDR3 runs to 16 residues. Germline-derived CDR1 and CDR2 are DFQATT and SNEGSKA (reference sequence). The CDR3 sequence is CSASPLAGGVSDTQYF. CDR3 bases: TGCAGTGCTAGCCCCTTAGCGGGGGGCGTCTCAGATACGCAGTATTTT.

The rearrangement uses TRBV4-1 and TRBJ1-4; weak D call: TRBD1 (6 bases). The V gene's germline CDR1 is MGHRA and CDR2 YSYEKL. This CDR3 is built from 19 residues. The V and J ends lost 0 bases and 6 bases respectively, with 23 bases between them. The CDR3 is CASSQDWGRGGGLDEKLFF. The CDR3 nucleotides are TGCGCCAGCAGCCAAGATTGGGGAAGAGGGGGAGGGTTGGATGAAAAACTGTTTTTT.

The rearrangement joins TRBV10-3 to TRBJ2-3; TRBD2 matches at 7 bases. Germline loops: CDR1 ENHRY, CDR2 SYGVKD. The junction had 4 bases not matched to a gene; V was cut back by 7 bases and J by 6 bases. The CDR3 is made up of 12 amino acids. Written as DNA, the CDR3 is TGTGCCATCACCTCGACTAGCGATACGCAGTATTTT. This sequence encodes CAITSTSDTQYF.

Only a few counts were recorded for this clonotype. The rearrangement uses TRBV5-1 and TRBJ2-1; D is ambiguous. The germline gives CDR1 SGHRS, CDR2 YFSETQ. The CDR3 spans 16 residues. V was trimmed by 4 bases and J by 0 bases, leaving 14 bases between them. CDR3 region: CASSPSGPGSYNEQFF. The CDR3 nucleotides read TGCGCCAGCAGCCCTAGTGGCCCAGGCTCCTACAATGAGCAGTTCTTC.

A few counts support this clonotype. The rearrangement joins TRBV2 to TRBJ2-7; D is uncertain. The V and J ends lost 7 bases and 0 bases respectively, with 7 bases between them. The CDR3 length is 12 residues. The germline V gene has CDR1 SNHLY and CDR2 FYNNEI. The CDR3 DNA follows: TGTGCCAGCATTGACGTCTCCTACGAGCAGTACTTC. Residues: CASIDVSYEQYF. The full variable domain, in which reference TRBV2 and TRBJ2-7 provide the parts outside the CDR3, is EPEVTQTPSHQVTQMGQEVILRCVPISNHLYFYWYRQILGQKVEFLVSFYNNEISEKSEIFDDQFSVERPDGSNFTLKIRSTKLEDSAMYFCASIDVSYEQYFGPGTRLTVT.

The chain combines TRBV12-3 or TRBV12-4 with TRBJ2-7, with 12 bases aligning to TRBD1. The CDR3 sequence is 16 residues long. The V segment lost 8 bases and the J segment 2 bases; nucleotides outside the gene matches: 10. CDR3 DNA sequence: TGTGCCAGCGGGACCTTCGGGACAGGGGGCCCCTACGAGCAGTACTTC. It yields the protein CASGTFGTGGPYEQYF.

The rearrangement uses TRBV12-3 or TRBV12-4 and TRBJ2-2; D gene uncertain. Between the trimmed V and J ends, which lost 5 bases and 7 bases, there was a span of 5 bases. This CDR3 has 11 residues. CDR3 bases: TGTGCCAGCAGTCCTGACGGGGAGCTGTTTTTT. This codes for CASSPDGELFF.

The gene calls are TRBV27 and TRBJ2-1; TRBD1 matches at 7 bases. Germline V CDR1 and CDR2: MNHEY, SMNVEV (reference sequence). Trimming took 6 bases from V and 9 from J; bases not matched to a gene: 5. The CDR3 has 12 amino acids. In nucleotides, the CDR3 is TGTGCCAGCAGGCGACAGGGTAGTGAGCAGTTCTTC. Translation gives CASRRQGSEQFF.

The chain has TRBV12-3 or TRBV12-4 and TRBJ2-2; D is uncertain. V was trimmed by 5 bases and J by 7 bases, leaving 17 bases between them. This CDR3 has 15 residues. Here the CDR3 reads CASSKPLQSFGELFF. The DNA of the CDR3 is TGTGCCAGCAGTAAGCCCCTCCAAAGTTTCGGGGAGCTGTTTTTT.

Of note for this clonotype: The conserved phenylalanine or tryptophan is not found at the CDR3 terminus, so this likely reflects a read error. The DNA is omitted, as the CDR3 cannot be located on it reliably, and the CDR3 follows TCRdb's listing. The gene calls are TRBV20-1 and TRBJ1-4; the table's D gene call, TRBD1, was not cross checked with the DNA. Germline V gives CDR1 DFQATT, CDR2 SNEGSKA (reference sequence). The CDR3 is 11 amino acids long, termini counted. The CDR3 reads CSASSPDRASV.

This clonotype was detected only a few times. The chain joins TRBV5-4 to TRBJ1-2; 8 nucleotides line up with TRBD1. The CDR3 is 17 residues long. Losses at the gene ends were 0 bases for V and 2 bases for J; bases not matched to a gene: 9. Germline CDR1 SGHNT, CDR2 YYREEE (reference sequence). As DNA, the CDR3 is TGTGCCAGCAGCTTGGATCCAAGGACAGGGTCAAACTATGGCTACACCTTC. It translates to CASSLDPRTGSNYGYTF.